This T cell receptor (beta chain) was retrieved from a study of blood T cell repertoires in COVID-19 (dated by TCRdb to the early 2020s). General notes on the study: Collaborator samples came from the United States, Italy and Spain and covered acute and convalescent phases of COVID-19. Sample metadata almost always included a de-identified subject ID, COVID-19 status, age in years and sex. The dataset comprised deeply sampled blood TCRbeta repertoires from subjects exposed to, actively infected with, or recovered from COVID-19. Where available, HLA class I and class II types were taken from metadata supplied by the sample provider and were not determined by assay-based typing. The prospective study material was composed of cDNA or gDNA derived from T cells, B-cell-depleted T cells, or PBMCs. The samples were drawn from the first 160 participants of the ongoing ImmuneRACE study and from 950 to 1,500 subjects provided by 6 global collaborators. The repertoires were released in a freely available public database intended as a resource for research on the immune response to SARS-CoV-2.

Measured from the cysteine to the phenylalanine, the CDR3 is 13 residues long. Only the CDR3 portion is preserved as DNA: 39 bases, with reading frame beginning at the first base. Trimming removed 5 bases from V and 5 bases from J, leaving 12 bases between the germline ends. The germline V gene provides CDR1 SGHVS and CDR2 FQNEAQ. Broader findings and caveats from the paper: The quantity of clinical and demographic metadata differed by source and by participant and was supplied without curation.

In regard to this clone: What this receptor recognizes is not known. Within one base of it there is no much larger clone, and no base qualities were kept.

TCRbeta CDR3 regions were amplified from genomic DNA by means of the immunoSEQ Assay, a bias-controlled multiplex PCR. The authors processed their data as follows. The number of nucleated cells in each sample was estimated by amplification of reference gene primers within the assay. To quantify the absolute abundance of each unique TCRbeta CDR3 rearrangement, sequence reads were collapsed and filtered. For each sample, productive Simpson clonality was calculated by taking the square root of Simpson's diversity index across productive rearrangements. TCRdb took this table from immuneACCESS and kept in-frame rearrangements with V and J called. Such tables lack part of the clones; where checked against another copy, unresolved V genes explain under half of the gap, and the rest is unexplained. The V and J calls and clone size come from that table; D and trimming were worked out from the DNA. For this sample there are around 160,000 clones; 65% to 85% appear just once. Approximately 13% of the sample is held by the ten biggest clonotypes.

The collaborating institutions used their own protocols to collect whole blood in K2EDTA tubes. For TCRbeta analysis, collaborators shipped samples as frozen whole blood, isolated PBMCs, or DNA extracted from either of those sample types. The specimen was peripheral blood. The V and J segments used are TRBV7-8 and TRBJ1-1, with TRBD1 as a weak D call on 5 bases. The TCR sequence derives from a man aged 55 to 70 with active or convalescent COVID-19. The DNA is TGTGCCAGCAGCGGAGGGAGGGGTACTGAAGCTTTCTTT. This is translated as CASSGGRGTEAFF. The CDR3, completed at both ends by the reference TRBV7-8 and TRBJ1-1 genes, gives the full variable domain GAGVSQSPRYKVAKRGQDVALRCDPISGHVSLFWYQQALGQGPEFLTYFQNEAQLDKSGLPSDRFFAERPEGSVSTLKIQRTQQEDSAVYLCASSGGRGTEAFFGQGTRLTVV.